The entry below describes one TCR beta chain. J lost 6 bases, V lost 3 bases, and 3 bases had no gene match. Germline V CDR1 and CDR2: MDHEN, SYDVKM. The CDR3 runs 14 residues. Random hexamers were used to reverse transcribe an amount of about 0.5 to 1 ug RNA. TCRdb fed the immunoSEQ multiplex PCR reads into MiXCR, producing one record per CDR3 protein. The profile shows approximately 140,000 distinct CDR3 sequences, approximately 95% of them singletons. This specimen belongs to a study of CD8 T cells in Susac syndrome. This sequence joins TRBV28 and TRBJ2-7; 12 bases are a match to TRBD1. The TCR sequence derives from a human donor with multiple sclerosis. Material: CD4+ T cells from PBMCs. CDR3 DNA: TGTGCCAGCAGTTTCGGGACAGGGGGCGGCGAGCAGTACTTC. This codes for CASSFGTGGGEQYF.